One sample yielded the 7 T cell receptor beta chains listed below, sequenced in a study of siplizumab effects on memory and regulatory T cells. Clones were read by immunoSEQ multiplex PCR, and TCRdb kept only the in-frame ones, dropping some. Of roughly 100,000 clones in the sample, approximately 93% were seen once. Sequencing was done on a sample of Tregs sorted from blood. The receptors come from a human donor in good health.

The chain joins TRBV6-6 to TRBJ2-1, with 11 bases identical to TRBD2. CDR1 and CDR2 (germline): MNHNY, SVGAGI (reference sequence). CDR3 length: 14 amino acids. Trimming removed 7 bases from V and 5 bases from J; junction bases left unmatched: 4. The CDR3 nucleotides read TGTGCCAGCATTGGGACTAGCGGACACAATGAGCAGTTCTTC. It yields the protein CASIGTSGHNEQFF.

The chain carries TRBV5-1 and TRBJ1-3; possible D gene TRBD1, 6 bases. V lost 1 base, J lost 0 bases, and 14 bases lay in between. Germline CDR1 and CDR2: SGHRS and YFSETQ. The CDR3 runs 17 residues. CDR3 sequence: CASSLYTTGLSGNTIYF. CDR3 coding DNA: TGCGCCAGCAGCTTGTATACCACAGGGCTCTCTGGAAACACCATATATTTT.

This chain joins TRBV7-2 and TRBJ2-2; no clear D gene. V was clipped by 1 base and J by 4 bases, with 7 bases between them. This CDR3 has 14 residues. Germline loops: CDR1 SGHTA, CDR2 FQGNSA. CDR3 nucleotide sequence: TGTGCCAGCAGCTTAGGGAGAATCACCGGGGAGCTGTTTTTT. It yields the protein CASSLGRITGELFF.

As DNA, the CDR3 is TGTGCCAGCAGTTTCCGGAACACCGGGGAGCTGTTTTTT. Its protein product is CASSFRNTGELFF. The J gene is TRBJ2-2, the V gene TRBV27; D gene ambiguous. Germline lookup yields CDR1 MNHEY and CDR2 SMNVEV (reference sequence). There are 13 residues in the CDR3. Trimming shortened V by 3 bases and J by 1 base, and 3 bases separated the two germline ends.

V and J are TRBV7-8 and TRBJ1-1; D not resolved. This CDR3 comprises 15 residues. Germline lookup yields CDR1 SGHVS and CDR2 FQNEAQ. Trimming stripped 2 bases from V and 5 bases from J, with 15 bases between. In nucleotides, the CDR3 is TGTGCCAGCAGCTTAATTCCGGGCATGGGGACTGAAGCTTTCTTT. Encoded protein: CASSLIPGMGTEAFF.

This clone appeared a single time. The V and J genes are TRBV7-9 and TRBJ1-2; no firm D call. V was clipped by 2 bases and J by 4 bases, with 8 bases between them. The CDR3 contains 13 residues. The germline V gene has CDR1 SEHNR and CDR2 FQNEAQ (reference sequence). This CDR3 reads CASSLSGVYGYTF. CDR3 DNA: TGTGCCAGCAGCTTATCCGGGGTCTATGGCTACACCTTC. Combining the CDR3 with reference TRBV7-9 and TRBJ1-2 gives the whole variable domain DTGVSQNPRHKITKRGQNVTFRCDPISEHNRLYWYRQTLGQGPEFLTYFQNEAQLEKSRLLSDRFSAERPKGSFSTLEIQRTEQGDSAMYLCASSLSGVYGYTFGSGTRLTVV.

V gene TRBV5-1 combines with J gene TRBJ2-5, with 10 nucleotides matching TRBD2. The CDR3 covers 14 residues. The V and J ends lost 4 bases and 4 bases, in that order; junction bases with no gene match: 4. Germline V gene lookup returns CDR1 SGHRS and CDR2 YFSETQ. CDR3 sequence: CASSRTSGLETQYF. DNA for the CDR3: TGCGCCAGCAGCCGGACTAGCGGATTAGAGACCCAGTACTTC. Full variable domain (rest looked up from reference TRBV5-1 and TRBJ2-5): KAGVTQTPRYLIKTRGQQVTLSCSPISGHRSVSWYQQTPGQGLQFLFEYFSETQRNKGNFPGRFSGRQFSNSRSEMNVSTLELGDSALYLCASSRTSGLETQYFGPGTRLLVL.